This TCR beta chain came from a study of cytomegalovirus exposure and HLA in healthy donors. Study in general: Within an early data release were 80 million to 90 million unique TCRs drawn from HLA-typed donors.

Notes on this clone: Its target is not known.

Researchers ran the PCR with 60 Vbeta and 13 Jbeta primers. Here immunoSEQ multiplex PCR was the method, and the copy in TCRdb shows in-frame clones only, minus some. This table has 100,000 to 150,000 clones, over 75% appearing once. Study-wide results and caveats: Earlier analysis yielded a pattern in which most TCR beta V segments were productive about 87% or about 30% of the time. In a later analysis, productive TCRs from donors in an Asian-associated ancestry cluster reportedly carried fewer N-insertions than the cohort mean.

Sequenced material: PBMCs. The receptor's source is a man aged 18 to 29 in good health and CMV-seropositive.

CDR3 sequence reads: CSVRGTASTDTQYF. In DNA form, the CDR3 reads TGCAGCGTCCGGGGGACAGCTAGCACAGATACGCAGTATTTT. The chain joins TRBV29-1 to TRBJ2-3, with D possibly matching TRBD1 (7 bases). The V and J ends lost 6 bases and 0 bases respectively, with 13 bases between them. CDR3 size: 14 residues. CDR1 SQVTM and CDR2 ANQGSEA come from the germline V gene.